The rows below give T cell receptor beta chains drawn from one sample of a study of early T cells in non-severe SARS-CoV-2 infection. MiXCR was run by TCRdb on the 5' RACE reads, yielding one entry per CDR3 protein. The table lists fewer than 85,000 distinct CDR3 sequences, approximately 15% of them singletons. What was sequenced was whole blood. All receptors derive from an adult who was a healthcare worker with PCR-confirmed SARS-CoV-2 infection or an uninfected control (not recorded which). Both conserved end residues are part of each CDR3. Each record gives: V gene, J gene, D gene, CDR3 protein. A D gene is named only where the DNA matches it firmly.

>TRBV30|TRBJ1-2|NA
CAWSGTPNYGYTF
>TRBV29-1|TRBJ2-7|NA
CSVESGASEIYEQYF
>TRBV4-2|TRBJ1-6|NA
CASSQGSGGPLHF
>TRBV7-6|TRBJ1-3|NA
CASSLGVGSGTGNTIYF
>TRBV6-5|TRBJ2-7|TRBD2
CASSSAGGLATYEQYF
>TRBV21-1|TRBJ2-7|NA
CASSKLVHEQYF
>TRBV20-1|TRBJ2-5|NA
CSAQGGPGTQYF
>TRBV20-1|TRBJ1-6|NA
CSARNRGPTFNSPLHF
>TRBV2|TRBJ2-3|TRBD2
CASSVVRGLAGGPSTDTQYF
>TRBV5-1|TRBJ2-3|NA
CASSLGESTDTQYF
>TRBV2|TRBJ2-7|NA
CASSAQHEQYF
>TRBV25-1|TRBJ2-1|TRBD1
CASSGDRGNEQFF
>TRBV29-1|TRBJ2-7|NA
CSVEGPGPKSSYEQYF
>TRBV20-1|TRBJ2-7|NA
CSARGGALSSYEQYF
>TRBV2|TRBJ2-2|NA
CASTGTVNTGELFF
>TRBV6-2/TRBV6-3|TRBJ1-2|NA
CASAESGALNGYTF
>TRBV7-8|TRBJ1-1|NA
CASSAGQGTDQTEAFF
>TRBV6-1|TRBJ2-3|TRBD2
CASSDFGGAIDTQYF
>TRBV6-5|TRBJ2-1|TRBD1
CASSYATGISYNEQFF
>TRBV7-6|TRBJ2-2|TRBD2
CASSLRSSGTTGELFF
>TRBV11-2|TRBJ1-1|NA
CASSRDRNTEAFF
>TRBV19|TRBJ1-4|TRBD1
CASRAFATGSEKLFF
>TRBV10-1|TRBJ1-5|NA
CASSLTWRQGEEDNQPQHF
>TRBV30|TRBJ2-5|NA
CAWSVLATQTQYF
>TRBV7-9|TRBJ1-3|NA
CASSYARGRDFSGNTIYF
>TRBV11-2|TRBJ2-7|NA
CASGVQPSYEQYF
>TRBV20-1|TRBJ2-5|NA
CSARVVGQQETQYF
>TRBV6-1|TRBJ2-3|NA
CVSSGTVTTDTQYF
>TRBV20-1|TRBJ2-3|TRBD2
CSASLLAGGGKDTQYF
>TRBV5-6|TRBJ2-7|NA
CASSLAVTYEQYF
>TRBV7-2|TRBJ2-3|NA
CASSSIGAMSTDTQYF
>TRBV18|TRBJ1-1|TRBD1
CASSLEQGASTEAFF
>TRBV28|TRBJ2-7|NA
CASAGHYEQYF
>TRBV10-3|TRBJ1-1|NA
CAISDPGQYTEAFF
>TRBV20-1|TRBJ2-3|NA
CSARPPLSTDTQYF
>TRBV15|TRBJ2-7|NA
CATSGRDGPSYEQYF
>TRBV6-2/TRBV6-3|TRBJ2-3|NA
CASSYSDGGPGTQYF
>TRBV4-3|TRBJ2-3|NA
CASSQGQEKDTQYF
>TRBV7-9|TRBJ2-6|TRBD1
CASSFNPQGEEVLTF
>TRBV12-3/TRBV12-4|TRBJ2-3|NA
CASSSPGVYTDTQYF
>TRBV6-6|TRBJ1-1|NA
CASRRGPMNTEAFF
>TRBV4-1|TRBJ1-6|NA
CASSQEPDSLPLHF
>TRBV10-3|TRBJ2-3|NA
CAISEQRTDTQYF
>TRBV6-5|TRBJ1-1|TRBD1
CASSYLGQMNTEAFF
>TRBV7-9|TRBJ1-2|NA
CASSSDSIYGYTF
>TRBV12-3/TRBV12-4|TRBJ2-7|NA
CASSLRPPYEQYF
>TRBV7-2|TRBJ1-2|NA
CASSSISPLPYGYTF
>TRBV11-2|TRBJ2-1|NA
CASSLAGVGFYNEQFF
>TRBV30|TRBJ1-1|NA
CAWSVLWQTEAFF
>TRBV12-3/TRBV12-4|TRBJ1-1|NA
CASTSIRNTEAFF
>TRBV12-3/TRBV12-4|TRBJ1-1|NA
CASSLRGTSKAFF